These T cell receptor beta chains were read from a single sample in a study of blood T cell repertoires in COVID-19. Using immunoSEQ multiplex PCR, the repertoire was profiled, and TCRdb retains in-frame clones only, with some absent. Among fewer than 90,000 clones listed, roughly 80% were seen once. Sequencing input: peripheral blood. Source of these receptors: a human donor in a cohort sampled during active COVID-19. CDR3s include the opening cysteine and the closing phenylalanine or tryptophan. A D gene is named only where the DNA matches it firmly. Clone sizes are given selectively: once, few, many, or a class where the clone is expanded.

clone_size j_call d_call v_call cdr3_length cdr3_aa cdr3_nt
NA TRBJ1-6 TRBD1 TRBV7-8 15 CASSPRDRQGSPLHF TGTGCCAGCAGCCCCCGGGACAGACAAGGATCACCCCTCCACTTT
NA TRBJ2-5 NA TRBV19 14 CASSIDPSLETQYF TGTGCCAGTAGTATAGATCCCTCTTTGGAGACCCAGTACTTC
NA TRBJ2-7 NA TRBV28 15 CASSSPDTTSYEQYF TGTGCCAGCAGTTCCCCCGACACGACGTCCTACGAGCAGTACTTC
NA TRBJ1-2 TRBD1 TRBV15 13 CATSRGQGRGYTF TGTGCCACCAGCAGGGGACAGGGGCGCGGCTACACCTTC
few TRBJ1-3 TRBD1 TRBV2 15 CASSRTGDTGNTIYF TGTGCCAGCAGCCGCACAGGGGATACTGGAAACACCATATATTTT
NA TRBJ1-2 NA TRBV4-3 16 CASSQVNERANYGYTF TGCGCCAGCAGCCAAGTAAACGAGAGAGCTAACTATGGCTACACCTTC
NA TRBJ2-2 NA TRBV6-4 14 CASREGTNTGELFF TGTGCCAGCAGGGAGGGAACGAACACCGGGGAGCTGTTTTTT
NA TRBJ2-2 TRBD2 TRBV6-2/TRBV6-3 15 CASSLLRGGTGELFF TGTGCCAGCAGTTTACTCCGGGGGGGCACCGGGGAGCTGTTTTTT
NA TRBJ1-4 NA TRBV7-9 15 CASSSDGDSNEKLFF TGTGCCAGCAGCTCCGACGGTGACTCTAATGAAAAACTGTTTTTT
NA TRBJ2-5 NA TRBV15 14 CATSRDRGRETQYF TGTGCCACCAGCAGAGATCGGGGGAGAGAGACCCAGTACTTC
NA TRBJ2-1 TRBD2 TRBV19 18 CASSIGRAGGLSYNEQFF TGTGCCAGTAGTATCGGACGAGCGGGAGGGCTTTCCTACAATGAGCAGTTCTTC
NA TRBJ1-5 TRBD1 TRBV29-1 13 CSARDRWDQPQHF TGCAGCGCCCGGGACAGGTGGGATCAGCCCCAGCATTTT
NA TRBJ2-1 NA TRBV7-8 14 CASSLEGWGRKQFF TGTGCCAGCAGCTTAGAGGGGTGGGGTCGTAAGCAGTTCTTC
NA TRBJ2-1 NA TRBV27 12 CASGDTYNEQFF TGTGCCAGCGGGGACACATACAATGAGCAGTTCTTC
NA TRBJ2-2 NA TRBV3-1/TRBV3-2 15 CASSHSLATTGELFF TGTGCCAGCAGCCACTCACTAGCAACCACCGGGGAGCTGTTTTTT
NA TRBJ2-7 TRBD1 TRBV7-2 15 CASSLRRWDSYEQYF TGTGCCAGCAGCTTAAGGAGGTGGGACAGCTACGAGCAGTACTTC
NA TRBJ2-2 TRBD2 TRBV4-1 17 CASSSGGGRGDTGELFF TGCGCCAGCAGCTCCGGGGGGGGCAGGGGAGACACCGGGGAGCTGTTTTTT
few TRBJ2-1 TRBD2 TRBV7-2 14 CASSFAGGPREQFF TGTGCCAGCAGCTTCGCGGGAGGGCCCCGCGAGCAGTTCTTC
NA TRBJ1-5 TRBD1 TRBV19 16 CASSDRAGVGNQPQHF TGTGCCAGTAGTGACAGGGCCGGCGTAGGCAATCAGCCCCAGCATTTT